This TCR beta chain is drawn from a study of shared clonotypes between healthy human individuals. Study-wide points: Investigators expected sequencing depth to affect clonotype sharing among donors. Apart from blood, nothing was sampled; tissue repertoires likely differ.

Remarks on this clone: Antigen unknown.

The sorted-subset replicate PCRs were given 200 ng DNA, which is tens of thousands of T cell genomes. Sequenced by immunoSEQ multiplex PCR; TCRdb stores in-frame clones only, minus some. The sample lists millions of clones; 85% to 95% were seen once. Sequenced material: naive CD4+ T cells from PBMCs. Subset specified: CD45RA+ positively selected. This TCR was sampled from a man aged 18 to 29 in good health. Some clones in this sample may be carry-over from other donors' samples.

This chain's CDR3 is CASSPTNIPRGYYEQYF. For the CDR3, the DNA is TGTGCCAGCAGCCCGACAAACATCCCGAGGGGCTACTACGAGCAGTACTTC. The rearrangement links TRBV11-2 to TRBJ2-7; the D gene could be TRBD1 or TRBD2 (5 bases each). The germline CDR1 and CDR2 sequences are SGHAT and FQNNGV. The CDR3 consists of 17 residues. V was cut by 5 bases and J by 3 bases, with 23 bases left in between.